A single sample gave rise to the 2 T cell receptor beta chains below, sequenced in a study of T cell clonality in common variable immunodeficiency. These TCRs are of unknown antigen specificity. Findings and caveats of the study: Common variable immunodeficiency TCR beta sequences reportedly had fewer deletions and N-nucleotide insertions.

Only in-frame clones appear in the TCRdb table, and some are missing; sequencing was by immunoSEQ multiplex PCR. The sample yields under 30,000 clones, without any singletons. Sample: peripheral blood mononuclear cells. These receptor sequences come from a human donor with common variable immunodeficiency.

This clone has only a few counts. The CDR3 end falls 3 residues outside the read, so it is completed with the germline J gene. This chain links TRBV5-4 with TRBJ2-5; 12 nucleotides match TRBD2. CDR1 is SGHNT and CDR2 is YYREEE in the germline V gene (reference sequence). The CDR3 consists of 15 residues. V lost 3 bases and J lost 5; bases outside the gene matches: 5. The sequenced part of the CDR3 DNA is TGTGCCAGCAGCTCTAGCGGGGGGGCCGCTGAGACC. Its translation: CASSSSGGAAET. The CDR3 as a whole reads CASSSSGGAAETQYF.

This clone was counted many times. The CDR3 end falls 3 residues outside the read, so it is completed with the germline J gene. This chain links TRBV19 with TRBJ2-2; D perhaps matches TRBD2 (5 bases). The CDR3 is made up of 14 amino acids. Germline V gives CDR1 LNHDA, CDR2 SQIVND (reference sequence). V lost 7 bases and J lost 4, with 13 bases in between. The part of the CDR3 DNA that was read is TGTGCCAGTAAATGGGAGACTACCACCGGGGAG. Amino acid sequence: CASKWETTTGE. Given in full, the CDR3 is CASKWETTTGELFF.